The 15 T cell receptor beta chains reported below all come from one sample, sequenced in a study of blood T cell repertoires in COVID-19. The repertoire was sequenced with immunoSEQ multiplex PCR; TCRdb's copy has only in-frame clones and lacks some. The sample holds over 120,000 clones; approximately 89% are singletons and the top ten take roughly 1.5%. Material: peripheral blood. The receptors shown here come from a human donor in a cohort sampled during active COVID-19.

This clone showed up just once. This rearrangement joins TRBV6-4 to TRBJ1-3; tentative D call: TRBD1 (6 bases). The CDR3 totals 15 residues. The germline V and J ends were trimmed by 3 bases and 0 bases, with 9 bases remaining between them. Germline CDR1 MRHNA, CDR2 SNTAGT. This CDR3 is CASSELQGSGNTIYF. The CDR3 nucleotides are TGTGCCAGCAGTGAGTTACAGGGCTCTGGAAACACCATATATTTT.

The J gene is TRBJ2-5, the V gene TRBV7-2, with 7 bases fitting TRBD2. V shed 0 bases and J 2 bases; nucleotides not matched to a gene: 12. The CDR3 runs 18 residues. Looked up from germline, CDR1 is SGHTA and CDR2 is FQGNSA. CDR3 sequence reads: CASSLANTVGGRQETQYF. For the CDR3, the DNA is TGTGCCAGCAGCTTAGCCAATACGGTGGGGGGGAGGCAAGAGACCCAGTACTTC.

V gene TRBV6-5 combines with J gene TRBJ2-7; no reliable D call. Between the trimmed V and J ends, which lost 3 bases and 2 bases, there was a span of 8 bases. CDR3 size: 13 residues. Looked up from germline, CDR1 is MNHEY and CDR2 is SVGAGI. The CDR3 nucleotides read TGTGCCAGCAGTTATAATGCAGCCTACGAGCAGTACTTC. It specifies CASSYNAAYEQYF.

The chain employs TRBV4-1 and TRBJ1-5; D is possibly TRBD1 (5 bases). Germline V lookup: CDR1 MGHRA, CDR2 YSYEKL. This CDR3 region has 13 residues. V was clipped by 4 bases and J by 8 bases, with 12 bases between them. The CDR3 DNA sequence: TGCGCCAGCAGCCCCCGGGGCGGGGAGCCCCAGCATTTT. Encoded protein: CASSPRGGEPQHF.

In this sample, this clone turned up once. The V gene is TRBV6-1, the J gene TRBJ2-3, with D perhaps matching TRBD2 (7 bases). There are 17 residues in the CDR3. The V gene's germline CDR1 is MNHNS and CDR2 SASEGT. Trimming stripped 1 base from V and 2 bases from J, with 16 bases between. CDR3 region: CASSEEGGGLDTDTQYF. CDR3 coding DNA: TGTGCCAGCAGTGAAGAAGGGGGGGGACTCGACACAGATACGCAGTATTTT.

V gene TRBV7-9 combines with J gene TRBJ2-6; D unclear. V lost 5 bases, J lost 0 bases, and 20 bases lay in between. The CDR3 runs to 19 residues. Germline V gene sequence: CDR1 SEHNR, CDR2 FQNEAQ (reference sequence). This chain's CDR3 is CASSLMGPVMVSGANVLTF. CDR3 bases: TGTGCCAGCAGCCTAATGGGCCCAGTGATGGTCTCTGGGGCCAACGTCCTGACTTTC.

This clone has more than one count but fewer than ten. The chain is built from TRBV7-9 and TRBJ1-2; maybe TRBD1 (6 bases). With 1 base removed from V and 8 bases from J, the gap between germline ends came to 14 bases. Germline V gene data show CDR1 as SEHNR and CDR2 as FQNEAQ (reference sequence). This CDR3 has 14 residues. The CDR3 spells CASSLDGRGRGYTF. For the CDR3, the DNA is TGTGCCAGCAGCTTAGATGGCAGGGGAAGGGGCTACACCTTC.

The chain is built from TRBV5-6 and TRBJ2-1; possible D gene TRBD1, 6 bases. V shed 0 bases and J shed 3 bases, with 7 bases lying between them. Germline V gives CDR1 SGHDT, CDR2 YYEEEE. The CDR3 runs to 14 residues. The CDR3 nucleotides are TGTGCCAGCAGCTTGGGACAGGTCTACAATGAGCAGTTCTTC. Amino acid sequence: CASSLGQVYNEQFF.

J is TRBJ1-2 and V is TRBV2; 11 bases line up with TRBD1. CDR3 length: 15 amino acids. V lost 5 bases to trimming and J lost 8 bases; unmatched junction nucleotides: 10. CDR1 is SNHLY and CDR2 is FYNNEI in the germline V gene. As DNA, the CDR3 is TGTGCCAGCAGTACCAGGACAGGGGGCTTTGGGGGCTACACCTTC. Its protein product is CASSTRTGGFGGYTF.

The V call is TRBV29-1, the J call TRBJ2-1, with 14 nucleotides matching TRBD2. The CDR3 has 15 amino acids. Unmatched junction bases numbered 7, after V lost 5 bases and J lost 7 bases. Germline CDR1 is SQVTM and CDR2 is ANQGSEA. As DNA, the CDR3 is TGCAGCGTTCGACTAGCGGGGGGGCCAGTGAATGAGCAGTTCTTC. Its translation: CSVRLAGGPVNEQFF.

The chain couples TRBV3-1 (or the pseudogene TRBV3-2) to TRBJ2-3; 15 bases line up with TRBD2. Germline values: CDR1 LGHDT, CDR2 YNNKEL (reference sequence). Losses at the gene ends were 9 bases for V and 3 bases for J; bases not matched to a gene: 10. The CDR3 extends over 17 amino acids. The CDR3 nucleotides read TGTGCCAGTACCCTTTTGGGACTAGCGGGGGGTACAGATACGCAGTATTTT. Amino acids: CASTLLGLAGGTDTQYF.

J is TRBJ2-2 and V is TRBV10-3, with TRBD1 as a possible D gene (6 bases). Germline values: CDR1 ENHRY, CDR2 SYGVKD. This CDR3 is 14 amino acids long. The V and J ends lost 4 bases and 5 bases respectively, with 11 bases between them. CDR3 amino acids: CAISVQGLTGELFF. Here the CDR3 DNA reads TGTGCCATCAGTGTTCAGGGGTTGACCGGGGAGCTGTTTTTT.

This chain uses TRBV24-1 with TRBJ2-7; 9 bases align to TRBD2. This CDR3 has 15 amino acids. Per the germline V gene, CDR1 is KGHDR and CDR2 is SFDVKD. V dropped 5 bases and J dropped 4; count of bases not matched to a gene: 8. DNA of the CDR3: TGTGCCACCAGTGGCCTAGCGGGGAATGGTTACGAGCAGTACTTC. Its protein is CATSGLAGNGYEQYF.

The genes are TRBV7-2 and TRBJ1-4; the D gene is possibly TRBD1 (6 bases). This CDR3 is built from 13 residues. Looked up from germline, CDR1 is SGHTA and CDR2 is FQGNSA. Trimming pared 8 bases from V and 4 bases from J, leaving 11 bases between. The CDR3 DNA sequence: TGTGCCAGCCAATACAGGGTTAATGAAAAACTGTTTTTT. Translating gives CASQYRVNEKLFF. Based on the CDR3 plus reference TRBV7-2 and TRBJ1-4, the full variable domain is GAGVSQSPSNKVTEKGKDVELRCDPISGHTALYWYRQSLGQGLEFLIYFQGNSAPDKSGLPSDRFSAERTGGSVSTLTIQRTQQEDSAVYLCASQYRVNEKLFFGSGTQLSVL.

This chain joins TRBV5-3 and TRBJ2-7; D ambiguous. TRBV5-3 is marked as an open reading frame, function uncertain. V was pared by 0 bases and J by 3 bases, with 4 bases between. The CDR3 is 12 residues long. CDR3 region: CARSLVSYEQYF. CDR3 coding DNA: TGTGCCAGAAGCTTGGTTAGCTACGAGCAGTACTTC.